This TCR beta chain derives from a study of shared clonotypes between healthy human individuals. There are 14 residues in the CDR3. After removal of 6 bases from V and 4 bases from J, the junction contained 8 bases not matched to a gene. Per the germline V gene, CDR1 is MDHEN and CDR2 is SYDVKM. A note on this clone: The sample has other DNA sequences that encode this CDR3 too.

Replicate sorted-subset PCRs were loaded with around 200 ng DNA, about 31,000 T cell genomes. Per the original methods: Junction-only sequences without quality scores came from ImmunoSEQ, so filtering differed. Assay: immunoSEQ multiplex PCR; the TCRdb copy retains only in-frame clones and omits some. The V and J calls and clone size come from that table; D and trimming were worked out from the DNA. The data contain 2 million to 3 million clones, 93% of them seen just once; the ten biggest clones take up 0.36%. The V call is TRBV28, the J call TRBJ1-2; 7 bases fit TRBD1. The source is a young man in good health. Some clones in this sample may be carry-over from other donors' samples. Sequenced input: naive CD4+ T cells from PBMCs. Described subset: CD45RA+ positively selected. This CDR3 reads CASSSLTGSYGYTF. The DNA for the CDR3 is TGTGCCAGCAGCTCCTTGACAGGGTCCTATGGCTACACCTTC.